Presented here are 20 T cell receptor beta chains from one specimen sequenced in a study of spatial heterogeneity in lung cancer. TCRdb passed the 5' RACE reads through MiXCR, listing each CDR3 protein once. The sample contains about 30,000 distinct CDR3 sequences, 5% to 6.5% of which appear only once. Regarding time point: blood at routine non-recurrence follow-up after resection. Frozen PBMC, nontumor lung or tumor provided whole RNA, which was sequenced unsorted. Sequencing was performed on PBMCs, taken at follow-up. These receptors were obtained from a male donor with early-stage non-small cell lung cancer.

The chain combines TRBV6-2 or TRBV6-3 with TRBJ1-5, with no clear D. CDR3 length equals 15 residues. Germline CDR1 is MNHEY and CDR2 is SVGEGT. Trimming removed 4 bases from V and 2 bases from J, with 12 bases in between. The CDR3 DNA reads TGTGCCAGCAGTTCGTATAGCGGGGGCAATCAGCCCCAGCATTTT. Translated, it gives CASSSYSGGNQPQHF.

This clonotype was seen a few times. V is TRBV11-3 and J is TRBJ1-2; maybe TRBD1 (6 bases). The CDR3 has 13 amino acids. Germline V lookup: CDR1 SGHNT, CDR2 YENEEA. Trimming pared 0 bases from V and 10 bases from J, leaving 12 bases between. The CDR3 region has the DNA TGTGCCAGCAGCTTAGAACGGGGGCTTTTCTACACCTTC. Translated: CASSLERGLFYTF.

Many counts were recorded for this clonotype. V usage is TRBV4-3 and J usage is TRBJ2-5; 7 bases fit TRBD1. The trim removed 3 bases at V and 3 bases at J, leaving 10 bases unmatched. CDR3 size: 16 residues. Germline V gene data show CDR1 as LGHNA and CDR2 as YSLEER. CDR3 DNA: TGCGCCAGCAGCCACCTTCCGGGACAGCGAGAAGAGACCCAGTACTTC. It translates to CASSHLPGQREETQYF.

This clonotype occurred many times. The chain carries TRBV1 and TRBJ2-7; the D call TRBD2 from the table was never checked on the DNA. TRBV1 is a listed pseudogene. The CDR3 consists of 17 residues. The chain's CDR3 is CTSSQEAAGGSSYEQYV. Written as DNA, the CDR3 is TGCACCAGCAGCCAAGAGGCAGCGGGGGGGAGCTCCTACGAGCAGTACGTC.

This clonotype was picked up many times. Written as DNA, the CDR3 is TGTGCCAGCAGCCCGCGACAGGGGGCGAACACTGAAGCTTTCTTT. Translated, it gives CASSPRQGANTEAFF. The chain is built from TRBV7-9 and TRBJ1-1, with 10 bases lining up with TRBD1. Germline trimming cut 5 bases from V and 1 base from J; bases unmatched to any gene: 4. Looked up from germline, CDR1 is SEHNR and CDR2 is FQNEAQ (reference sequence). This CDR3 contains 15 residues.

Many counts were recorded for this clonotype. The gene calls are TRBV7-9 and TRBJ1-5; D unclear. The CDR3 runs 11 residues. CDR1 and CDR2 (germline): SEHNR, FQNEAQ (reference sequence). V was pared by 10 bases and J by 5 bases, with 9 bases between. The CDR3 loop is CATGSDQPQHF. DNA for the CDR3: TGTGCCACCGGATCCGATCAGCCCCAGCATTTT.

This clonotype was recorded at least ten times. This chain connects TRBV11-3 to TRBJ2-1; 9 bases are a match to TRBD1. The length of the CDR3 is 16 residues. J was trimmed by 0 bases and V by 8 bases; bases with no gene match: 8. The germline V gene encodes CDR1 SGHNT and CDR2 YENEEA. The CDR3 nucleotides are TGTGCCAGCGGTGGACAGGGGTTGAGCTCCTACAATGAGCAGTTCTTC. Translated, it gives CASGGQGLSSYNEQFF.

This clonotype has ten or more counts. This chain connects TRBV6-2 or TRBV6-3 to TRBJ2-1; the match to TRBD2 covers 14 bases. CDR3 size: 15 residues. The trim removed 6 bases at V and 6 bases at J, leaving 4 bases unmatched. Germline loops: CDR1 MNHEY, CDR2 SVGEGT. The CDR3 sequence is CASRFGTSGGNEQFF. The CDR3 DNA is TGTGCCAGCAGGTTTGGGACTAGCGGGGGCAATGAGCAGTTCTTC.

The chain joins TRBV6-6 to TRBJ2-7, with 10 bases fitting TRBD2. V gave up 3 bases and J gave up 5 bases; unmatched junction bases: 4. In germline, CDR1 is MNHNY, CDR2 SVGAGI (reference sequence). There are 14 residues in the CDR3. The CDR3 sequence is CASSYASGRDEQYV. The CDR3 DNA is TGTGCCAGCAGTTATGCAAGCGGGAGGGACGAGCAGTACGTC.

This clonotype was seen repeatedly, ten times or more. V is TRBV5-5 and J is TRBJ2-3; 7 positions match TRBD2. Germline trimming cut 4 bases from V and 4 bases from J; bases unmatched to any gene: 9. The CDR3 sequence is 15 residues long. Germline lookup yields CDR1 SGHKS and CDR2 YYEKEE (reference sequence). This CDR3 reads CASSPLTGGADTQYF. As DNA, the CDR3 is TGTGCCAGCAGCCCGTTGACGGGAGGCGCAGATACGCAGTATTTT.

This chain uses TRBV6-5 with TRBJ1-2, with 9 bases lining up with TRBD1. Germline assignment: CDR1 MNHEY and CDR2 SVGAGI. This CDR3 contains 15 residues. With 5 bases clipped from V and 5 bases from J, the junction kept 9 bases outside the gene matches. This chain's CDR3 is CASSDRDREDYGYTF. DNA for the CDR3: TGTGCCAGCAGTGACCGGGACAGGGAAGATTATGGCTACACCTTC.

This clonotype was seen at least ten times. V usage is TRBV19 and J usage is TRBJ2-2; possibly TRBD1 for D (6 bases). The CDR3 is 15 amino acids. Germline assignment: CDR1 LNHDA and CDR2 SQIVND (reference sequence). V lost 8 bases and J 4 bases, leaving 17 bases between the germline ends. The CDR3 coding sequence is TGTGCCAGTTCTAATCCGGGACACAGCACCGGGGAGCTGTTTTTT. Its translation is CASSNPGHSTGELFF.

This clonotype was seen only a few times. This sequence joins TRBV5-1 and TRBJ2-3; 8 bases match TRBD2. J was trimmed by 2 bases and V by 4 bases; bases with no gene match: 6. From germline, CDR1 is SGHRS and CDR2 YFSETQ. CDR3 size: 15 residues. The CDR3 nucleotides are TGCGCCAGCAGCGTGGTTAGCGGGAACACAGATACGCAGTATTTT. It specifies CASSVVSGNTDTQYF. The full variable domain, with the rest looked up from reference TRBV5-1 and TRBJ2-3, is KAGVTQTPRYLIKTRGQQVTLSCSPISGHRSVSWYQQTPGQGLQFLFEYFSETQRNKGNFPGRFSGRQFSNSRSEMNVSTLELGDSALYLCASSVVSGNTDTQYFGPGTRLTVL.

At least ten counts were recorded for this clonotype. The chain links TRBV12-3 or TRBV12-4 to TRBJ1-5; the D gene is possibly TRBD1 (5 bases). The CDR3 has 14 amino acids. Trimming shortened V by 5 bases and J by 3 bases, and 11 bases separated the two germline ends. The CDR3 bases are TGTGCCAGCAGTATTCGGGGGACCAATCAGCCCCAGCATTTT. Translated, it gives CASSIRGTNQPQHF.

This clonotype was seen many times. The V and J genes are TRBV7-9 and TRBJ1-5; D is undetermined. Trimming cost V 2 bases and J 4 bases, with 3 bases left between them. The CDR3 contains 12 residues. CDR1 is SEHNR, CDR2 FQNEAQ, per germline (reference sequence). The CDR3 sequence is CASSLWNQPQHF. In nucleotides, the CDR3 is TGTGCCAGCAGCTTATGGAATCAGCCCCAGCATTTT.

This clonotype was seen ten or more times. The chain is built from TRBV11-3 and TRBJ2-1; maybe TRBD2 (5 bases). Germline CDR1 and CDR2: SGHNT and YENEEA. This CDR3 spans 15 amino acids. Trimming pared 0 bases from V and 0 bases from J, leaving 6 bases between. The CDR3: CASSLEGSSYNEQFF. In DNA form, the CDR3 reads TGTGCCAGCAGCTTAGAGGGGAGCTCCTACAATGAGCAGTTCTTC.

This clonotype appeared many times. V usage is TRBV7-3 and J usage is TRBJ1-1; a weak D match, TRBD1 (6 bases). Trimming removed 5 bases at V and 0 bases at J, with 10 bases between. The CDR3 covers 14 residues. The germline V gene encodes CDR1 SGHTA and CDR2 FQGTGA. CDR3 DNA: TGTGCCAGCAGCCTGGGGACATTGAACACTGAAGCTTTCTTT. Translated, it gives CASSLGTLNTEAFF. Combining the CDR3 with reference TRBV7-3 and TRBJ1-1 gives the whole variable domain GAGVSQTPSNKVTEKGKYVELRCDPISGHTALYWYRQSLGQGPEFLIYFQGTGAADDSGLPNDRFFAVRPEGSVSTLKIQRTERGDSAVYLCASSLGTLNTEAFFGQGTRLTVV.

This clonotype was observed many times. CDR3 sequence: CASSESTGNASPLHF. CDR3 in DNA: TGCGCCAGCAGTGAGTCGACAGGGAATGCTTCACCCCTCCACTTT. V and J are TRBV10-2 and TRBJ1-6, with 7 bases identical to TRBD1. Unmatched junction bases numbered 5, after V lost 0 bases and J lost 9 bases. The germline V gene has CDR1 WSHSY and CDR2 SAAADI. This CDR3 comprises 15 residues.

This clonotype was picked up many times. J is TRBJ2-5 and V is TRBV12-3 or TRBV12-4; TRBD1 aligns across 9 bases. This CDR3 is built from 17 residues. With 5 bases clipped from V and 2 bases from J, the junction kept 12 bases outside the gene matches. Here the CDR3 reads CASSPVLGQGTQETQYF. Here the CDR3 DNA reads TGTGCCAGCAGTCCAGTCCTCGGACAGGGGACACAAGAGACCCAGTACTTC.

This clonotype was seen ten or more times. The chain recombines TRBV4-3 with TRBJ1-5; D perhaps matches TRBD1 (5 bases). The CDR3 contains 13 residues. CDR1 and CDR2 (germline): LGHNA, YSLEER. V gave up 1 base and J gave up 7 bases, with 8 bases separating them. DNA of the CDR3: TGCGCCAGCAGCCAAGCTAGGGGACAGCCCCAGCATTTT. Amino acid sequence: CASSQARGQPQHF.